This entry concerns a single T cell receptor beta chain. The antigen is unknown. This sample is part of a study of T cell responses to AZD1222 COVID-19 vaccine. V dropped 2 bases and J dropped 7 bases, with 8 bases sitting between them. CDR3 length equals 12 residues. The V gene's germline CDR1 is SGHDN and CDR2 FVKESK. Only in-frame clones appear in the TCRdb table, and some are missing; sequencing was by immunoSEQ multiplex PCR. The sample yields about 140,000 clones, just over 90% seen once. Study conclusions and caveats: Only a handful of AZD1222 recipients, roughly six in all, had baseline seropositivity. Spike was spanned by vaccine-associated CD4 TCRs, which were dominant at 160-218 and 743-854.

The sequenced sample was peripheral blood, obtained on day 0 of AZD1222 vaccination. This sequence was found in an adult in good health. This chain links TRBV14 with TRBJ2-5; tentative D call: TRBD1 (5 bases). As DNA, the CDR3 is TGTGCCAGCAGCCAAACTGGGGCGACCCAGTACTTC. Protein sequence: CASSQTGATQYF.